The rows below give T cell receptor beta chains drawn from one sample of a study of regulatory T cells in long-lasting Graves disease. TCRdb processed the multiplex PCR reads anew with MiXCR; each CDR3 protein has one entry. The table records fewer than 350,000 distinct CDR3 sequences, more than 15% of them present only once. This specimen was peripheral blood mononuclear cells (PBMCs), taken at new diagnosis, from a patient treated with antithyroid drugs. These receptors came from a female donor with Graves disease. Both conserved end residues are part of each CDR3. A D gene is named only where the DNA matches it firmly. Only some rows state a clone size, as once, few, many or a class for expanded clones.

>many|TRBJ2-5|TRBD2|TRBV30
TGTGCCGGAATTAGCGGGAGGGCCTGGGAGACCCAGTACTTC
CAGISGRAWETQYF
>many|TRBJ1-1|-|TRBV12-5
TGTGCTAGTGGTTTGGTACGGTCGCAGGGGAACACTGAAGCTTTCTTT
CASGLVRSQGNTEAFF
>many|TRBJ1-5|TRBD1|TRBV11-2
TGTGCCAGCAGCTTAGGAGGGACAGTATATCAGCCCCAGCATTTT
CASSLGGTVYQPQHF
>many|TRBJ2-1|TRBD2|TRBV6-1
TGTGCCAGCAGGGAACTAGCGTTTATCGATGAGCAGTTCTTC
CASRELAFIDEQFF
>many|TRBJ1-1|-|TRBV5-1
TGCGCCAGCAGCCGGACAGAGACCTCTGAAGCTTTCTTT
CASSRTETSEAFF
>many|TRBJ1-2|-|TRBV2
TGTGCCAGCAGTGAACTCAATGGGGCAATTTGGGGCTACACCTTC
CASSELNGAIWGYTF
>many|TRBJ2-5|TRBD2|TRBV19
TGTGCCAGTAGTATAACTACTAGCGGTCTCCGGCAGGGGGAGACCCAGTACTTC
CASSITTSGLRQGETQYF
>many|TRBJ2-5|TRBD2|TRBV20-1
TGCAGTGCTAGAGCTAGCGGGAGGGACCCACAAGAGACCCAGTACTTC
CSARASGRDPQETQYF
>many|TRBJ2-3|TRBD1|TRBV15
TGTGCCACCAGCAGCGATACAGGGGGTAGATTGGATACGCAGTATTTT
CATSSDTGGRLDTQYF
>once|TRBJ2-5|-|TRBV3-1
TGTGCCAGCAGCCCCGGGACTGACCAGATGTACCAAGAGACCCAGTACTTC
CASSPGTDQMYQETQYF
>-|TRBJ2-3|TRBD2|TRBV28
TGTGCCAGCAGTTTATTTGGTCGGCTAGCGGGAGGGCGGGATACGCAGTATTTT
CASSLFGRLAGGRDTQYF
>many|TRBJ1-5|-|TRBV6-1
TGTGCCAGCATGGAAAGAGGGGGAACAGGACAGCCCCGGCATTTT
CASMERGGTGQPRHF
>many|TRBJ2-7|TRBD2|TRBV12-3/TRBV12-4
TGTGCCAGCAGTACCCCCCTGCGGGAGACCCACTTC
CASSTPLRETHF
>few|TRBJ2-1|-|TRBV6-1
TGTGCCAGCAGTGAAGGGCTAAACAATGAGCAGTTCTTC
CASSEGLNNEQFF
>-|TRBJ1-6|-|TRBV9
TGTGCCAGCAGCGTAGACGGGGATCAATCACCCCTCCACTTT
CASSVDGDQSPLHF
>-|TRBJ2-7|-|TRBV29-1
TGCAGCGTTCGTTCAGGGAATAACGAGCAGTACTTC
CSVRSGNNEQYF
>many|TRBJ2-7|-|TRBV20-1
TGCAGTGTCCAAGAGAGAGGTGTGAGCTCCTACGAGCAGTACTTC
CSVQERGVSSYEQYF
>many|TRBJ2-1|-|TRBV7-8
TGTGCCAGCAGCCGTCTCGCGGAGGTTAACAATGAGCAGTTCTTC
CASSRLAEVNNEQFF